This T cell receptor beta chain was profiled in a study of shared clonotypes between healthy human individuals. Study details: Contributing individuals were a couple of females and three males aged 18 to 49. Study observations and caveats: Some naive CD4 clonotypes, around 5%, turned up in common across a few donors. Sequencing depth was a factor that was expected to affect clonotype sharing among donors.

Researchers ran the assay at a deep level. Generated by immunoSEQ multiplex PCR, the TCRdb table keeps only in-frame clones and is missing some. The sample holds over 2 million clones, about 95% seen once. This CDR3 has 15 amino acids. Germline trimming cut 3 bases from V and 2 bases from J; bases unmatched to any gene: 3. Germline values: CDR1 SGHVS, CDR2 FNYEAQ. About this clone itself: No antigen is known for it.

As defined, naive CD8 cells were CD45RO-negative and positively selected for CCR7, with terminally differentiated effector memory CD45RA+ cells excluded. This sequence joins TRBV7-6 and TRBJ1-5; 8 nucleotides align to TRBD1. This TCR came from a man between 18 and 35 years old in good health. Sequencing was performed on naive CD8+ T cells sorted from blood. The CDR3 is CASSFRGLGNQPQHF. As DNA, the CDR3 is TGTGCCAGCAGCTTCAGGGGGCTGGGCAATCAGCCCCAGCATTTT.